Following are 9 T cell receptor beta chains from one sample sequenced in a study of blood T cells in healthy people across ages. Primers used in a second PCR of about 6 to 12 cycles were a sample-barcoded 5' primer and a J-beta primer mix. From the 5' RACE reads, TCRdb called clonotypes with MiXCR, one entry per CDR3 protein. The data contain approximately 2,000,000 distinct CDR3 sequences, around 42% of them singletons. The sequencing input was blood. The origin of the receptors is a human donor in good health.

There are a few counts of this clonotype. The chain is built from TRBV5-1 and TRBJ1-2; no clear D gene. V shed 0 bases and J shed 0 bases, with 9 bases lying between them. Germline V lookup: CDR1 SGHRS, CDR2 YFSETQ. The CDR3 sequence is 15 residues long. This CDR3 reads CASSLGSGSNYGYTF. DNA for the CDR3: TGCGCCAGCAGCTTGGGTTCAGGTTCTAACTATGGCTACACCTTC.

In the case of this clonotype: A read error may produce the germline difference seen at one junction end. V usage is TRBV20-1 and J usage is TRBJ2-5; 7 bases are a match to TRBD1. The CDR3 contains 13 residues. From germline, CDR1 is DFQATT and CDR2 SNEGSKA (reference sequence). This CDR3 is CNARDTGVKTQYF. For the CDR3, the DNA is TGCAATGCTAGGGATACAGGGGTAAAGACCCAGTACTTC.

This clonotype was recorded a few times. The CDR3 loop is CASSLVLSGADTQYF. The DNA of the CDR3 is TGTGCCAGCAGCCTGGTACTTAGCGGCGCAGATACGCAGTATTTT. The chain uses TRBV7-2 and TRBJ2-3; a possible D gene is TRBD2 (6 bases). Looked up from germline, CDR1 is SGHTA and CDR2 is FQGNSA. V was pared by 5 bases and J by 4 bases, with 16 bases between. The CDR3 contains 15 residues.

As for this clonotype: At one end, the junction sequence differs from germline, possibly due to a read error. The rearrangement uses TRBV4-3 and TRBJ2-4; 8 nucleotides match TRBD2. The CDR3 contains 21 residues. Germline loops: CDR1 LGHNA, CDR2 YSLEER. The CDR3 coding sequence is TGCACCAGCAGTCCGCCACCAAGGGAGACGAGCGGGGGAACCGCCAAAAACATTCAGTACTTC. It encodes CTSSPPPRETSGGTAKNIQYF.

The chain recombines TRBV20-1 with TRBJ2-1; 9 nucleotides align to TRBD2. The junction had 6 bases not matched to a gene; V was cut back by 4 bases and J by 5 bases. CDR1 and CDR2 (germline): DFQATT, SNEGSKA (reference sequence). The CDR3 has 14 residues. The CDR3 sequence is CSAIAGVLHNEQFF. CDR3 DNA sequence: TGCAGTGCTATAGCGGGGGTTCTACACAATGAGCAGTTCTTC.

The genes are TRBV5-1 and TRBJ2-7; 11 positions match TRBD1. Per the germline V gene, CDR1 is SGHRS and CDR2 is YFSETQ. With 4 bases clipped from V and 5 bases from J, the junction kept 14 bases outside the gene matches. CDR3 size: 17 residues. In DNA, the CDR3 is TGCGCCAGCAGCCAGGACAGGGGGCGTCTTATCAGCCACGAGCAGTACTTC. It translates to CASSQDRGRLISHEQYF.

The chain has TRBV20-1 and TRBJ1-2; 7 bases align to TRBD1. Germline CDR1 and CDR2: DFQATT and SNEGSKA (reference sequence). V shed 5 bases and J 2 bases; nucleotides not matched to a gene: 20. This CDR3 has 18 residues. CDR3 DNA: TGCAGTGCTCCGCACCTTTTAACTTATCAGGGGGTGAACTATGGCTACACCTTC. Translated, it gives CSAPHLLTYQGVNYGYTF.

This clonotype showed up just once. The rearrangement uses TRBV20-1 and TRBJ2-7; the D gene could be TRBD1 or TRBD2 (6 bases each). The CDR3 covers 13 residues. CDR1 DFQATT and CDR2 SNEGSKA come from the germline V gene (reference sequence). The V end lost 3 bases, the J end lost 4 bases, and 13 bases lay between the germline ends. CDR3 DNA: TGCAGTGCTAGTCGGGGGCCGGGGTACGAGCAGTACTTC. This translates into CSASRGPGYEQYF.

The genes are TRBV29-1 and TRBJ2-3; D gene unclear. V was trimmed by 3 bases and J by 1 base, leaving 14 bases between them. Germline V gene data show CDR1 as SQVTM and CDR2 as ANQGSEA. This CDR3 has 15 amino acids. CDR3 sequence: CSVDHEVGGTDTQYF. The CDR3 DNA sequence: TGCAGCGTTGACCACGAGGTAGGCGGCACAGATACGCAGTATTTT.